This TCR beta chain was sequenced for a study of T cells in localized non-small cell lung cancer. Clones were sequenced by immunoSEQ multiplex PCR, and TCRdb holds only the in-frame ones, with some missing. The sample gives tens of thousands of clones, about 88% of which show up once; about 29% is in the top ten. The TCR comes from a male donor older than 55 with stage I squamous cell lung carcinoma. The sample consisted of peripheral blood, taken before any cancer treatment.

The CDR3 reads CASSPSGGPSYNEQFF. CDR3 nucleotide sequence: TGCGCCAGCAGCCCTAGCGGGGGCCCGTCCTACAATGAGCAGTTCTTC. The chain combines TRBV5-1 with TRBJ2-1, with TRBD2 matching 10 bases. Trimming at V came to 4 bases and at J to 1 base, leaving 5 bases not matched to a gene. Germline CDR1 SGHRS, CDR2 YFSETQ. The CDR3 runs 16 residues. Filled out from reference TRBV5-1 and TRBJ2-1, the complete variable domain reads KAGVTQTPRYLIKTRGQQVTLSCSPISGHRSVSWYQQTPGQGLQFLFEYFSETQRNKGNFPGRFSGRQFSNSRSEMNVSTLELGDSALYLCASSPSGGPSYNEQFFGPGTRLTVL.